The 19 T cell receptor beta chains below all came from one sample that was sequenced in a study of T cell repertoires in cytomegalovirus infection. TCRdb fed the reads into MiXCR, producing one record per CDR3 protein. The sample includes 250,000 to 300,000 distinct CDR3 sequences, about 18% of them seen just once. Sequenced material: CD8+ T cells from PBMCs. The receptors derive from a human donor in good health (CMV status not recorded). Some clones in this sample may be carry-over from other donors' samples.

In this sample, this clonotype turned up many times. The rearrangement uses TRBV10-3 and TRBJ2-7; tentatively, D is TRBD1 (6 bases). Trimming cost V 3 bases and J 3 bases, with 21 bases left between them. Germline V gene sequence: CDR1 ENHRY, CDR2 SYGVKD. This CDR3 contains 17 residues. CDR3 sequence (DNA): TGTGCCATCAGTGACACCTTGACCGGGACATTCAACTACGAGCAGTACTTC. It codes for CAISDTLTGTFNYEQYF.

Only a few counts were recorded for this clonotype. The gene calls are TRBV20-1 and TRBJ2-1, with D perhaps being TRBD1 or TRBD2 (5 bases each). This CDR3 comprises 13 residues. Germline V gene sequence: CDR1 DFQATT, CDR2 SNEGSKA (reference sequence). V was pared by 7 bases and J by 3 bases, with 13 bases between. Here the CDR3 DNA reads TGCAGTGTCCCGGGGCAAGGCTACAATGAGCAGTTCTTC. Its translation: CSVPGQGYNEQFF.

This clonotype was counted between two and nine times. V is TRBV4-1 and J is TRBJ1-1; TRBD1 matches at 9 bases. There are 18 residues in the CDR3. Germline V gene lookup returns CDR1 MGHRA and CDR2 YSYEKL. The trim removed 1 base at V and 0 bases at J, leaving 9 bases unmatched. The DNA for the CDR3 is TGCGCCAGCAGCCAAGGTCCGGGACAGGGACTGTTGAACACTGAAGCTTTCTTT. As protein: CASSQGPGQGLLNTEAFF.

V gene TRBV4-2 combines with J gene TRBJ1-2, with 8 bases lining up with TRBD1. The CDR3 loop spans 14 amino acids. Germline lookup yields CDR1 LGHNA and CDR2 YNFKEQ. V shed 1 base and J 8 bases; nucleotides not matched to a gene: 6. The CDR3 protein is CASSQGTGFDGYTF. CDR3 nucleotides: TGTGCCAGCAGCCAAGGGACAGGGTTTGACGGCTACACCTTC.

This clonotype was counted only a few times. The genes are TRBV27 and TRBJ2-1, with D uncertain. Germline values: CDR1 MNHEY, CDR2 SMNVEV (reference sequence). V lost 2 bases and J lost 8, with 13 bases in between. This CDR3 region has 14 residues. CDR3 bases: TGTGCCAGCAGTTTACTCGAACCGGGCGATGAGCAGTTCTTC. Translated, it gives CASSLLEPGDEQFF.

CDR3: CASSQWRSGPTDTQYF. The CDR3 nucleotides read TGTGCCAGCAGCCAGTGGAGGAGTGGCCCCACAGATACGCAGTATTTT. The V gene is TRBV6-6, the J gene TRBJ2-3; D may be TRBD2 (5 bases). V lost 6 bases, J lost 2 bases, and 18 bases lay in between. In germline, CDR1 is MNHNY, CDR2 SVGAGI (reference sequence). The CDR3 totals 16 residues.

The sample holds many counts of this clonotype. The chain carries TRBV6-6 and TRBJ2-7; 9 nucleotides line up with TRBD1. The junction had 6 bases not matched to a gene; V was cut back by 2 bases and J by 7 bases. Germline assignment: CDR1 MNHNY and CDR2 SVGAGI (reference sequence). CDR3 length: 14 amino acids. In nucleotides, the CDR3 is TGTGCCAGCAGTTACCCGGGACAGGGTGGTGAGCAGTACTTC. Residues: CASSYPGQGGEQYF.

This clonotype showed up many times. The chain joins TRBV28 to TRBJ2-7; D perhaps matches TRBD2 (5 bases). The CDR3 totals 13 residues. V lost 6 bases to trimming and J lost 2 bases, with 11 bases between them. Germline-derived CDR1 and CDR2 are MDHEN and SYDVKM. The DNA for the CDR3 is TGTGCCAGCAGACCCGAGGGAGCCTACGAGCAGTACTTC. Translating it yields CASRPEGAYEQYF. The full variable domain, its missing parts supplied by reference TRBV28 and TRBJ2-7, is DVKVTQSSRYLVKRTGEKVFLECVQDMDHENMFWYRQDPGLGLRLIYFSYDVKMKEKGDIPEGYSVSREKKERFSLILESASTNQTSMYLCASRPEGAYEQYFGPGTRLTVT.

This rearrangement joins TRBV29-1 to TRBJ2-7; TRBD2 aligns across 9 bases. The CDR3 consists of 13 residues. V shed 4 bases, J shed 7 bases, and the junction held 8 bases outside the gene matches. Per the germline V gene, CDR1 is SQVTM and CDR2 is ANQGSEA. Here the CDR3 reads CSVAEGLAQEQYF. Here the CDR3 DNA reads TGCAGCGTTGCTGAAGGACTAGCGCAAGAGCAGTACTTC.

This clonotype appeared a few times. The chain joins TRBV6-5 to TRBJ2-1; 9 bases fit TRBD1. Germline-derived CDR1 and CDR2 are MNHEY and SVGAGI. V gave up 6 bases and J gave up 2 bases; unmatched junction bases: 5. This CDR3 comprises 15 residues. The CDR3 loop is CASRTGGEPYNEQFF. The CDR3 nucleotides read TGTGCCAGCAGAACAGGGGGCGAACCCTACAATGAGCAGTTCTTC.

In the case of this clonotype: Its ends do not fully match the called genes, so a read error is possible. CDR3 residues: CASSPEAGRYQETQCF. In DNA, the CDR3 is TGTGCCAGCAGCCCGGAAGCTGGACGGTACCAAGAGACCCAGTGCTTC. This chain links TRBV7-9 with TRBJ2-5, with D uncertain. From germline, CDR1 is SEHNR and CDR2 FQNEAQ (reference sequence). This CDR3 comprises 16 residues.

This clonotype was recorded a few times. The gene calls are TRBV3-1 and TRBJ2-7; D assignment may be TRBD1 or TRBD2 (5 bases each). The CDR3 extends over 13 amino acids. The V end was cut by 8 bases, the J end by 6 bases, with 17 bases between. Germline CDR1 LGHDT, CDR2 YNNKEL (reference sequence). This CDR3 reads CASAFSQGAEQYF. CDR3 sequence (DNA): TGTGCCAGCGCGTTCTCCCAGGGAGCCGAGCAGTACTTC.

In this sample, this clonotype turned up many times. The V gene is TRBV7-2, the J gene TRBJ2-7, with a weak D call TRBD2 (7 bases). V shed 3 bases and J shed 0 bases, with 9 bases lying between them. CDR3 length: 14 residues. The germline V gene has CDR1 SGHTA and CDR2 FQGNSA. CDR3 bases: TGTGCCAGCAGCTTCGGGGGGCTCTCCTACGAGCAGTACTTC. Its translation: CASSFGGLSYEQYF.

As regards this clonotype: An end of the junction differs from the germline gene, which may be a read error. The chain is built from TRBV2 and TRBJ2-3, with 10 bases identical to TRBD1. Germline CDR1 reads SNHLY; CDR2 reads FYNNEI. The CDR3 has 13 amino acids. CDR3 in DNA: TGTGCCAGCAGTGAGGGGACAGGGGCCATAAAGGGTTTT. It is translated as CASSEGTGAIKGF. The full variable domain, in which reference TRBV2 and TRBJ2-3 provide the parts outside the CDR3, is EPEVTQTPSHQVTQMGQEVILRCVPISNHLYFYWYRQILGQKVEFLVSFYNNEISEKSEIFDDQFSVERPDGSNFTLKIRSTKLEDSAMYFCASSEGTGAIKGFGPGTRLTVL.

The chain uses TRBV2 and TRBJ2-1; weak D call: TRBD2 (6 bases). The germline V gene encodes CDR1 SNHLY and CDR2 FYNNEI. The CDR3 extends over 15 amino acids. V lost 5 bases to trimming and J lost 4 bases, with 15 bases between them. The CDR3 is CASSKTSQWYNEQFF. The CDR3, as DNA: TGTGCCAGCAGTAAAACTAGCCAATGGTACAATGAGCAGTTCTTC.

The rearrangement joins TRBV5-1 to TRBJ2-2; D perhaps matches TRBD1 (6 bases). V lost 5 bases, J lost 0 bases, and 8 bases lay in between. CDR3 length: 14 residues. Germline V lookup: CDR1 SGHRS, CDR2 YFSETQ. Written as DNA, the CDR3 is TGCGCCAGCAGAGAGGGGGCGAACACCGGGGAGCTGTTTTTT. Translation gives CASREGANTGELFF.

The CDR3 loop reads CASRLRRAANTEAFF. The CDR3, as DNA: TGTGCCAGCAGACTCCGCAGGGCCGCGAACACTGAAGCTTTCTTT. This sequence joins TRBV6-5 and TRBJ1-1; D possibly corresponds to TRBD1 (5 bases). Per germline, CDR1 MNHEY and CDR2 SVGAGI. This CDR3 has 15 residues. The ends were cut back, 6 bases at V and 1 base at J, with 15 bases in the middle.

The chain joins TRBV6-2 or TRBV6-3 to TRBJ1-4; possible D gene TRBD1, 6 bases. Germline V lookup: CDR1 MNHEY, CDR2 SVGEGT. Trimming cost V 2 bases and J 7 bases, with 14 bases left between them. The length of the CDR3 is 15 residues. CDR3 in amino acids: CASSYLRGWSEKLFF. CDR3 DNA: TGTGCCAGCAGTTACCTCAGGGGATGGAGTGAAAAACTGTTTTTT.

This clonotype was detected many times. This chain links TRBV7-8 with TRBJ2-3, with unresolved D. This CDR3 is built from 14 residues. The V gene lost 2 bases and the J gene lost 2 bases, with 8 bases spanning the gap. Germline loops: CDR1 SGHVS, CDR2 FQNEAQ. CDR3 sequence: CASSLMGSTDTQYF. The CDR3 DNA reads TGTGCCAGCAGCTTAATGGGGTCCACAGATACGCAGTATTTT.